This TCR beta chain was observed in a study of cytomegalovirus exposure and HLA in healthy donors. Overall study results and limits: 150 to 200 TCR beta chains were listed as cytomegalovirus-associated.

In the case of this clone: Its antigen is unknown.

Measured with immunoSEQ multiplex PCR; TCRdb has only the in-frame clones, and not every one. The table has roughly 120,000 clones, roughly 82% seen once. CDR3 length equals 14 residues. V was pared by 0 bases and J by 5 bases, with 4 bases of the junction left unmatched. In germline, CDR1 is MNHNY, CDR2 SVGAGI (reference sequence). This chain joins TRBV6-6 and TRBJ2-7; 7 bases agree with TRBD1. The sample consisted of PBMCs. This clonotype was sampled from a young man in good health and CMV-seronegative. CDR3 nucleotides: TGTGCCAGCAGTTACTCGGACAGGCCCAACGAGCAGTACTTC. It specifies CASSYSDRPNEQYF.